Following are 24 T cell receptor beta chains from one sample sequenced in a study of cytomegalovirus exposure and HLA in healthy donors. The PCR employed 60 Vbeta primers together with 13 Jbeta primers. Method: immunoSEQ multiplex PCR; TCRdb's copy keeps in-frame clones and lacks some. Of around 140,000 clones detected, roughly four fifths appear once; the ten largest clones hold about 1.4%. The sequenced material came from PBMCs. The origin of the receptors is a man under 40 in good health and CMV-seropositive.

This clone was counted only a few times. The rearrangement uses TRBV4-1 and TRBJ2-7, with D possibly matching TRBD2 (6 bases). CDR1 is MGHRA, CDR2 YSYEKL, per germline. The V end lost 1 base, the J end lost 3 bases, and 13 bases lay between the germline ends. CDR3 length: 15 residues. The CDR3 DNA is TGCGCCAGCAGCCAAGTCCAACTAGCCGACTACGAGCAGTACTTC. Translated, it gives CASSQVQLADYEQYF.

The CDR3 loop is CASSYSPGQGKSPLHF. The CDR3 nucleotides are TGTGCCAGCAGTTACTCTCCGGGACAGGGAAAATCACCCCTCCACTTT. The rearrangement uses TRBV6-5 and TRBJ1-6; 9 bases are a match to TRBD1. This CDR3 is 16 amino acids long. The V segment lost 0 bases and the J segment 10 bases; nucleotides outside the gene matches: 7. Per the germline V gene, CDR1 is MNHEY and CDR2 is SVGAGI.

This sequence joins TRBV27 and TRBJ1-1, with D possibly being TRBD1 (5 bases). The germline V and J ends were trimmed by 6 bases and 5 bases, with 16 bases remaining between them. The CDR3 runs to 14 residues. CDR1 and CDR2 (germline): MNHEY, SMNVEV (reference sequence). CDR3 protein: CASSSWAGSTEAFF. In DNA, the CDR3 is TGTGCCAGCAGCTCCTGGGCAGGGTCAACTGAAGCTTTCTTT.

The chain joins TRBV20-1 to TRBJ2-7; no clear D gene. The CDR3 runs 11 residues. Germline V CDR1 and CDR2: DFQATT, SNEGSKA (reference sequence). Between the trimmed V and J ends, which lost 1 base and 3 bases, there was a span of 4 bases. CDR3 region: CSARALYEQYF. The CDR3 DNA sequence: TGCAGTGCTAGAGCACTCTACGAGCAGTACTTC.

This sequence joins TRBV15 and TRBJ2-7; TRBD1 matches at 7 bases. Germline V lookup: CDR1 LNHNV, CDR2 YYDKDF (reference sequence). The V gene end was trimmed by 2 bases and the J gene end by 2 bases; junction bases not matched to a gene: 12. This CDR3 has 17 residues. The CDR3 bases are TGTGCCACCAGCAGAATGAAGGGACAGACGACGACCTACGAGCAGTACTTC. Encoded protein: CATSRMKGQTTTYEQYF.

The chain recombines TRBV7-9 with TRBJ2-5, with TRBD2 as a possible D gene (6 bases). Germline CDR1 reads SEHNR; CDR2 reads FQNEAQ (reference sequence). CDR3 length: 15 residues. Trimming pared 10 bases from V and 5 bases from J, leaving 23 bases between. The chain's CDR3 is CATSAGNGGSETQYF. CDR3 sequence (DNA): TGTGCCACCTCCGCGGGCAACGGAGGGAGTGAGACCCAGTACTTC.

The chain links TRBV9 to TRBJ2-3; 15 bases agree with TRBD2. Losses at the gene ends were 3 bases for V and 0 bases for J; bases not matched to a gene: 2. Germline V gene sequence: CDR1 SGDLS, CDR2 YYNGEE. This CDR3 is built from 17 residues. In nucleotides, the CDR3 is TGTGCCAGCAGCGCGGGACTAGCGGGGGGAAGCACAGATACGCAGTATTTT. It codes for CASSAGLAGGSTDTQYF.

This clone has just one count. This chain joins TRBV25-1 and TRBJ2-4; a possible D gene is TRBD2 (6 bases). Germline V lookup: CDR1 MGHDK, CDR2 SYGVNS. Between the trimmed V and J ends, which lost 2 bases and 0 bases, there was a span of 11 bases. The CDR3 is 16 amino acids. For the CDR3, the DNA is TGTGCCAGCAGTGAAAGGGGTAGCGGAGCCAAAAACATTCAGTACTTC. Its translation is CASSERGSGAKNIQYF.

V usage is TRBV5-1 and J usage is TRBJ1-1, with D unresolved. The CDR3 runs to 16 residues. The V gene's germline CDR1 is SGHRS and CDR2 YFSETQ. V dropped 3 bases and J dropped 5 bases, with 20 bases sitting between them. The chain's CDR3 is CASSSSWEALRTEAFF. CDR3 DNA sequence: TGCGCCAGCAGCTCTTCCTGGGAGGCCCTACGGACTGAAGCTTTCTTT.

J is TRBJ2-2 and V is TRBV29-1; no clear D gene. V was clipped by 7 bases and J by 1 base, with 7 bases between them. The CDR3 sequence is 12 residues long. Looked up from germline, CDR1 is SQVTM and CDR2 is ANQGSEA. This CDR3 reads CSARLNTGELFF. In DNA form, the CDR3 reads TGCAGCGCCAGATTGAACACCGGGGAGCTGTTTTTT.

The CDR3 DNA follows: TGTGCCAGTAGTAGCCGGACGGGGATGAACACTGAAGCTTTCTTT. Translated, it gives CASSSRTGMNTEAFF. V is TRBV19 and J is TRBJ1-1, with unresolved D. CDR1 is LNHDA and CDR2 is SQIVND in the germline V gene (reference sequence). The V end lost 4 bases, the J end lost 0 bases, and 12 bases lay between the germline ends. CDR3 length equals 15 residues.

This rearrangement joins TRBV10-2 to TRBJ1-6, with 8 bases matching TRBD1. This CDR3 region has 14 residues. CDR1 is WSHSY and CDR2 is SAAADI in the germline V gene. With 2 bases clipped from V and 10 bases from J, the junction kept 4 bases outside the gene matches. As DNA, the CDR3 is TGCGCCAGCAGTGAGCAGGGGGCAGGATCACCCCTCCACTTT. This translates into CASSEQGAGSPLHF.

This rearrangement joins TRBV28 to TRBJ1-1, with D perhaps TRBD1 (5 bases). From germline, CDR1 is MDHEN and CDR2 SYDVKM. Between the trimmed V and J ends, which lost 5 bases and 5 bases, there was a span of 18 bases. The CDR3 totals 15 residues. The CDR3 nucleotides are TGTGCCAGCAGTCCGCAGGGAGGGGTAAGGACTGAAGCTTTCTTT. This sequence encodes CASSPQGGVRTEAFF.

CDR3 in amino acids: CASSTHERVEKLFF. As DNA, the CDR3 is TGTGCCAGTAGTACCCACGAGAGGGTTGAAAAACTGTTTTTT. The chain joins TRBV19 to TRBJ1-4; D is unresolved. The V gene lost 4 bases and the J gene lost 7 bases, with 13 bases spanning the gap. CDR3 length: 14 residues. The germline V gene encodes CDR1 LNHDA and CDR2 SQIVND (reference sequence).

A few counts support this clone. The rearrangement uses TRBV28 and TRBJ2-4, with TRBD1 matching over 11 bases. This CDR3 is built from 14 residues. Trimming at V came to 5 bases and at J to 10 bases, leaving 7 bases not matched to a gene. From germline, CDR1 is MDHEN and CDR2 SYDVKM. CDR3 sequence (DNA): TGTGCCAGCAGTGCCGGACAGGGGGCCGGAATTCAGTACTTC. As protein: CASSAGQGAGIQYF.

This clone was picked up a small number of times. The chain is built from TRBV5-8 and TRBJ1-1; D is ambiguous. The CDR3 is 16 amino acids. Germline CDR1 is SGHTS and CDR2 is YDEGEE. Trimming shortened V by 3 bases and J by 0 bases, and 15 bases separated the two germline ends. CDR3 sequence reads: CASSSHSGLLNTEAFF. In nucleotides, the CDR3 is TGTGCCAGCAGCTCCCACAGCGGGTTACTGAACACTGAAGCTTTCTTT.

The chain is built from TRBV11-1 and TRBJ2-1; 9 nucleotides match TRBD1. This CDR3 comprises 17 residues. V lost 5 bases and J lost 2; bases outside the gene matches: 10. Germline loops: CDR1 SGHAT, CDR2 FQDESV (reference sequence). DNA of the CDR3: TGTGCCAGCAGCCTATCCGGGACAGGGTTTACCTACAATGAGCAGTTCTTC. Its translation is CASSLSGTGFTYNEQFF.

The genes are TRBV7-3 and TRBJ2-3; 8 bases line up with TRBD2. Trimming cost V 5 bases and J 3 bases; bases outside gene matches: 7. The CDR3 consists of 15 residues. Germline CDR1 is SGHTA and CDR2 is FQGTGA. The CDR3 here is CASSVAGYRTDTQYF. CDR3 DNA: TGTGCCAGCAGCGTAGCGGGATATAGGACAGATACGCAGTATTTT.

The genes are TRBV9 and TRBJ2-7; the D gene is possibly TRBD2 (6 bases). The CDR3 contains 14 residues. V was trimmed by 0 bases and J by 3 bases, leaving 10 bases between them. The germline gives CDR1 SGDLS, CDR2 YYNGEE. The CDR3 loop reads CASSVDFSGYEQYF. The CDR3, as DNA: TGTGCCAGCAGCGTAGATTTTAGCGGCTACGAGCAGTACTTC.

This clone showed up just a few times. J is TRBJ1-4 and V is TRBV5-8; D uncertain. Germline V gives CDR1 SGHTS, CDR2 YDEGEE. V was cut by 6 bases and J by 5 bases, with 20 bases left in between. The CDR3 spans 16 residues. The chain's CDR3 is CASTRGSGSRNEKLFF. The CDR3 DNA is TGTGCCAGCACCCGGGGTTCGGGTAGCAGAAATGAAAAACTGTTTTTT.

The chain links TRBV28 to TRBJ2-5; D is possibly TRBD2 (6 bases). This CDR3 spans 14 amino acids. Trimming took off 6 bases at V and 4 bases at J, with 15 bases between the two ends. The V gene's germline CDR1 is MDHEN and CDR2 SYDVKM. The CDR3 reads CASRFWGDSETQYF. The DNA for the CDR3 is TGTGCCAGCAGGTTCTGGGGGGATTCAGAGACCCAGTACTTC.

This clone was seen only once. The rearrangement uses TRBV11-2 and TRBJ2-3, with 7 bases aligning to TRBD2. The CDR3 length is 19 residues. Germline lookup yields CDR1 SGHAT and CDR2 FQNNGV. Trimming cost V 1 base and J 3 bases; bases outside gene matches: 16. The CDR3 nucleotides are TGTGCCAGCAGCTTAGGGGGTCTCGGGGGGAGGGCCTGGACAGATACGCAGTATTTT. Translation: CASSLGGLGGRAWTDTQYF.

The table lists this clone with a count of one. V is TRBV5-8 and J is TRBJ2-7, with D possibly TRBD1 on 5 matching bases. The CDR3 is 15 amino acids. V gave up 2 bases and J gave up 1 base, with 13 bases separating them. The V gene's germline CDR1 is SGHTS and CDR2 YDEGEE. Here the CDR3 DNA reads TGTGCCAGCAGCTTTTCCGATGGGGCTTCCTACGAGCAGTACTTC. Translating gives CASSFSDGASYEQYF.

The chain links TRBV25-1 to TRBJ2-1; D might be TRBD1 (5 bases). Germline values: CDR1 MGHDK, CDR2 SYGVNS. The CDR3 totals 13 residues. V lost 5 bases, J lost 11 bases, and 16 bases lay in between. In DNA, the CDR3 is TGTGCCAGCAGTCCTACCGGCCAGGACAAGCAGTTCTTC. Amino acids: CASSPTGQDKQFF. The variable domain in full, with the rest retrieved from reference TRBV25-1 and TRBJ2-1, is EADIYQTPRYLVIGTGKKITLECSQTMGHDKMYWYQQDPGMELHLIHYSYGVNSTEKGDLSSESTVSRIRTEHFPLTLESARPSHTSQYLCASSPTGQDKQFFGPGTRLTVL.